This T cell receptor (beta chain) appears in the sequencing data of a study of blood T cell repertoires in COVID-19. The V end was cut by 5 bases, the J end by 2 bases, with 13 bases between. The germline V gene has CDR1 LNHDA and CDR2 SQIVND (reference sequence). This CDR3 is 15 amino acids long. The data were produced by immunoSEQ multiplex PCR, yet TCRdb's version contains in-frame clones alone and is incomplete. The sample holds 350,000 or so clones; 87% are singletons and the top ten take more than 0.9%. The clonotype comes from a woman under 40 who had recovered from COVID-19. The specimen sequenced was PBMCs or T cells enriched from blood (not recorded which). The genes are TRBV19 and TRBJ1-5; a weak D match, TRBD1 (6 bases). The CDR3 loop is CASSQGPGGNQPQHF. The CDR3 bases are TGTGCCAGTAGTCAGGGCCCAGGGGGCAATCAGCCCCAGCATTTT.